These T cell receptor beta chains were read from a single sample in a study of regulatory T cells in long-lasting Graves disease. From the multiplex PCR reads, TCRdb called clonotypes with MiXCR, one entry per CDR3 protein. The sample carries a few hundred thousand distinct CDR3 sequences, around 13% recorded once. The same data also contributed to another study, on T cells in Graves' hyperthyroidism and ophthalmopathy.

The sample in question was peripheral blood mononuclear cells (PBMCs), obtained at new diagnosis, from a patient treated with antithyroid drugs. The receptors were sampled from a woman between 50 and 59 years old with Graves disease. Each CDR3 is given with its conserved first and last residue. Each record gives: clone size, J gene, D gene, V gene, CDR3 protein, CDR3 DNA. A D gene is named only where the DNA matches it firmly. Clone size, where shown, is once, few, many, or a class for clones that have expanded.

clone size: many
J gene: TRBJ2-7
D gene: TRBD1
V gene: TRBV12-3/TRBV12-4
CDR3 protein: CASSFSGTENKQGLYEQYF
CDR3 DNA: TGTGCCAGCAGTTTTTCAGGGACAGAAAACAAGCAAGGACTCTACGAGCAGTACTTC

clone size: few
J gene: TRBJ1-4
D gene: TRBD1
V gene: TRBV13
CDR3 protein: CASSNGQGAEKLFF
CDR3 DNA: TGTGCCAGCAGCAACGGACAGGGGGCTGAAAAACTGTTTTTT

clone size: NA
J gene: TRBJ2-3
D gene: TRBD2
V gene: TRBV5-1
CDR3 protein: CASMGGRPTDTQYF
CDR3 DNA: TGCGCCAGCATGGGCGGGAGGCCGACAGATACGCAGTATTTT

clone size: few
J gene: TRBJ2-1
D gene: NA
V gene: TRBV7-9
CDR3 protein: CASSLAVGPTYNEQFF
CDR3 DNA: TGTGCCAGCAGCTTAGCGGTTGGGCCGACCTACAATGAGCAGTTCTTC

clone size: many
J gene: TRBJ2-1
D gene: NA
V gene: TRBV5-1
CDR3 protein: CASSLATGTGEQFF
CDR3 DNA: TGCGCCAGCAGCTTGGCTACAGGGACCGGTGAGCAGTTCTTC

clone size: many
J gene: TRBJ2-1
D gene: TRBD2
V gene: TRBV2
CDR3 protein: CATRGEGYNEQFF
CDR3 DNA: TGTGCCACCCGGGGGGAGGGCTACAATGAGCAGTTCTTC

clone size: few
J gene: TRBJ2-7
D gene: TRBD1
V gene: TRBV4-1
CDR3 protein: CASSQDPVGQGNYEQYF
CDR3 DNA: TGCGCCAGCAGCCAAGACCCAGTAGGACAGGGTAACTACGAGCAGTACTTC

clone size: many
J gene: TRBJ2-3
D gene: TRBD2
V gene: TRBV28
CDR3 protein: CASSLMTSGSGTDTQYF
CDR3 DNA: TGTGCCAGCAGTTTGATGACTAGCGGGAGTGGCACAGATACGCAGTATTTT

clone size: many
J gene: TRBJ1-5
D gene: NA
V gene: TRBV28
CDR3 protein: CASSSGTPGNQPQHF
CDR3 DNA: TGTGCCAGCAGTTCCGGGACTCCCGGGAACCAGCCCCAGCATTTT

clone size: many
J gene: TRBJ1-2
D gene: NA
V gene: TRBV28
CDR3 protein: CASRVGGVRGYTF
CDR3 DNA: TGTGCCAGCAGGGTAGGGGGAGTTCGCGGCTACACCTTC

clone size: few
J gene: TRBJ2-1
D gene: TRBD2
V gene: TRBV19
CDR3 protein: CASRPGVAGSHNEQFF
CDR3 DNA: TGTGCCAGTCGCCCGGGCGTAGCGGGAAGCCACAATGAGCAGTTCTTC

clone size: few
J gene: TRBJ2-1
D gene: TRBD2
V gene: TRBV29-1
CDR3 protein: CSALGRPGLAGEGVYNEQFF
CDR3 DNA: TGCAGCGCCCTCGGACGTCCGGGACTAGCGGGAGAGGGGGTCTACAATGAGCAGTTCTTC

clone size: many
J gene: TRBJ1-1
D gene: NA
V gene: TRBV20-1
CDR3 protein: CSATRGSTEAFF
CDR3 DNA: TGCAGTGCTACTAGGGGAAGCACTGAAGCTTTCTTT

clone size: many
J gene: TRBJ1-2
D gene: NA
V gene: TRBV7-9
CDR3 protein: CASSPRPGTSAYGYTF
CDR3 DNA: TGTGCCAGCAGCCCCCGTCCCGGGACATCCGCCTATGGCTACACCTTC

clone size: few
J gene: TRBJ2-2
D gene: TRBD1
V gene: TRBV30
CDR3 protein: CAWSVYPWDSRNGELFF
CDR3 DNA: TGTGCCTGGAGTGTCTACCCTTGGGACAGTAGGAACGGGGAGCTGTTTTTT

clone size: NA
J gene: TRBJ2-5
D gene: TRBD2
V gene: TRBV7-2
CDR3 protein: CASILSGAGRETQYF
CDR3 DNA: TGTGCCAGCATCCTTAGCGGGGCGGGTCGAGAGACCCAGTACTTC

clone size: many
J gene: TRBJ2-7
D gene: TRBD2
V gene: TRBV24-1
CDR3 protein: CATSAPLAGGRWEQYF
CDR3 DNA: TGTGCCACCAGCGCCCCTCTAGCGGGAGGTCGTTGGGAGCAGTACTTC

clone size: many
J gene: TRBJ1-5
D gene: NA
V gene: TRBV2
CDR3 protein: CASSEAPWTINQPQHF
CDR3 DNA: TGTGCCAGCAGTGAAGCGCCCTGGACAATCAATCAGCCCCAGCATTTT

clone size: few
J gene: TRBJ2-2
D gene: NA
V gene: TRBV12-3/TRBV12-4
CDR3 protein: CASSFAITGELFF
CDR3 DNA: TGTGCCAGCAGTTTCGCCATCACCGGGGAGCTGTTTTTT

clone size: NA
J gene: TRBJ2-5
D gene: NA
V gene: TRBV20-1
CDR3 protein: CGARPIGPMKTQYF
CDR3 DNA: TGCGGTGCTAGACCCATTGGGCCCATGAAGACCCAGTACTTC

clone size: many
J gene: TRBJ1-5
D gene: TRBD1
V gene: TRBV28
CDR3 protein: CASSGAGGLNQPQHF
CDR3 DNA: TGTGCCAGCAGTGGCGCAGGGGGCCTCAATCAGCCCCAGCATTTT

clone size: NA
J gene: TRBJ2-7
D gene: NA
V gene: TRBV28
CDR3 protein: CASSPNYGQYF
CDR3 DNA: TGTGCCAGCAGTCCCAACTACGGGCAGTACTTC

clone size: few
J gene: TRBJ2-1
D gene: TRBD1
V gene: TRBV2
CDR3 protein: CASSFLRDRASNEQFF
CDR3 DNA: TGTGCCAGCAGTTTTTTAAGGGACAGGGCATCCAATGAGCAGTTCTTC

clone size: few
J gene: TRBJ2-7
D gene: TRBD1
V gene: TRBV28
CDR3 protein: CASSSLPGQGIYEQYF
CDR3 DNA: TGTGCCAGCAGTTCTTTACCGGGACAGGGCATTTACGAGCAGTACTTC

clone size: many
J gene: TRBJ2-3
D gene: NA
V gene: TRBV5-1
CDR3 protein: CASSSGTTVDTQYF
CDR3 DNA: TGCGCCAGCAGCTCCGGGACCACAGTAGATACGCAGTATTTT

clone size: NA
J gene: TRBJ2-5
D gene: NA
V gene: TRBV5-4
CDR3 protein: CASSQGNEETQYF
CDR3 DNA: TGTGCCAGCAGCCAGGGGAATGAGGAGACCCAGTACTTC

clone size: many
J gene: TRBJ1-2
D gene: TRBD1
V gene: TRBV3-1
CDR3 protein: CASSLGQGGYGYTF
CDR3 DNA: TGTGCCAGCAGCCTTGGACAGGGAGGATATGGCTACACCTTC

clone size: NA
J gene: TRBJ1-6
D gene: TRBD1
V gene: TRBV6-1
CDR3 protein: CASSPTGFNSPLHF
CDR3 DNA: TGTGCCAGCAGTCCGACAGGGTTCAATTCACCCCTCCACTTT